The 21 T cell receptor beta chains reported below all come from one sample, sequenced in a study of technical replicates of blood from a handful of donors. Repertoires were generated with immunoSEQ multiplex PCR, while TCRdb's copy carries only in-frame clones and drops some. Among tens of thousands of clones, roughly 92% were seen once, and the ten largest hold around 0.34%. The sequencing sample was made of T cells isolated from PBMCs. These receptors were obtained from a human donor in good health.

The chain couples TRBV27 to TRBJ2-7; TRBD1 matches 7 bases. The CDR3 contains 13 residues. CDR1 and CDR2 (germline): MNHEY, SMNVEV (reference sequence). The V and J ends lost 8 bases and 6 bases, in that order; junction bases with no gene match: 10. CDR3 in amino acids: CASAPGSGGEQYF. For the CDR3, the DNA is TGTGCCAGCGCACCCGGGTCAGGGGGCGAGCAGTACTTC.

The chain is built from TRBV19 and TRBJ2-2; the D gene is possibly TRBD2 (6 bases). This CDR3 is 14 amino acids long. Germline V gene lookup returns CDR1 LNHDA and CDR2 SQIVND (reference sequence). V was trimmed by 8 bases and J by 7 bases, leaving 17 bases between them. The CDR3 DNA reads as TGTGCCAGTGATCCGGAGGGCCGGGGCGGGGAGCTGTTTTTT. Protein: CASDPEGRGGELFF.

The genes are TRBV10-3 and TRBJ1-5; no clear D gene. The CDR3 runs to 14 residues. The germline CDR1 and CDR2 sequences are ENHRY and SYGVKD. V was trimmed by 3 bases and J by 4 bases, leaving 10 bases between them. As DNA, the CDR3 is TGTGCCATCAGTGATTACAGTCAGAATCAGCCCCAGCATTTT. It translates to CAISDYSQNQPQHF.

This CDR3 reads CAISQGDREGTEAFF. The CDR3 DNA follows: TGTGCCATCAGTCAAGGGGACAGGGAGGGAACTGAAGCTTTCTTT. This chain connects TRBV10-3 to TRBJ1-1; 9 bases are a match to TRBD1. The CDR3 extends over 15 amino acids. Germline V gene lookup returns CDR1 ENHRY and CDR2 SYGVKD. V dropped 5 bases and J dropped 5; count of bases not matched to a gene: 9.

The chain uses TRBV6-5 and TRBJ2-7, with 9 bases lining up with TRBD2. CDR1 is MNHEY, CDR2 SVGAGI, per germline. V lost 4 bases to trimming and J lost 4 bases; unmatched junction nucleotides: 11. This CDR3 has 16 amino acids. The CDR3 sequence: CASSSPLAGAMYEQYF. CDR3 sequence (DNA): TGTGCCAGCAGTTCCCCTTTAGCGGGAGCTATGTACGAGCAGTACTTC.

The CDR3 DNA reads TGTGCCACGAGTTTAGTCCCTCCTAGCACAGATACGCAGTATTTT. Translated, it gives CATSLVPPSTDTQYF. The V and J genes are TRBV2 and TRBJ2-3; D not certain. Germline values: CDR1 SNHLY, CDR2 FYNNEI. The CDR3 is 15 residues long. Trimming shortened V by 10 bases and J by 0 bases, and 17 bases separated the two germline ends.

This chain links TRBV2 with TRBJ2-2; a possible D gene is TRBD2 (6 bases). Germline V gene sequence: CDR1 SNHLY, CDR2 FYNNEI. The CDR3 is 15 amino acids. The V gene lost 5 bases and the J gene lost 4 bases, with 14 bases spanning the gap. The CDR3 DNA follows: TGTGCCAGCAGTCACCCGGGGGTAGGCACCGGGGAGCTGTTTTTT. Its translation is CASSHPGVGTGELFF.

The chain combines TRBV19 with TRBJ2-7; D possibly corresponds to TRBD1 (5 bases). Trimming took 7 bases from V and 5 from J, leaving 15 bases between them. Germline lookup yields CDR1 LNHDA and CDR2 SQIVND (reference sequence). CDR3 length: 13 amino acids. The CDR3 coding sequence is TGTGCCAGTAACCGCCAGGGTTCCCACGAGCAGTACTTC. Its translation is CASNRQGSHEQYF.

This chain links TRBV13 with TRBJ2-1, with D uncertain. This CDR3 region has 15 residues. Trimming removed 5 bases from V and 2 bases from J, with 13 bases in between. Germline lookup yields CDR1 PRHDT and CDR2 FYEKMQ (reference sequence). CDR3 nucleotides: TGTGCCAGCAGCCGGATAACAGTTACCTACAATGAGCAGTTCTTC. This sequence encodes CASSRITVTYNEQFF.

The gene calls are TRBV9 and TRBJ2-1, with D hard to call. The CDR3 consists of 13 residues. The V and J ends lost 2 bases and 8 bases respectively, with 11 bases between them. Germline lookup yields CDR1 SGDLS and CDR2 YYNGEE. In DNA, the CDR3 is TGTGCCAGCAGCGTTGGGCACCGAGATGAGCAGTTCTTC. This gives the protein CASSVGHRDEQFF.

The chain has TRBV5-1 and TRBJ2-2, with 10 bases matching TRBD2. The CDR3 totals 16 residues. The ends lost 5 bases at V and 2 bases at J; junction bases unmatched: 6. Germline V gene sequence: CDR1 SGHRS, CDR2 YFSETQ. CDR3 in DNA: TGCGCCAGCAGGTACGGACTAGCGGCAAACACCGGGGAGCTGTTTTTT. It encodes CASRYGLAANTGELFF. The full variable domain, completed using reference TRBV5-1 and TRBJ2-2, is KAGVTQTPRYLIKTRGQQVTLSCSPISGHRSVSWYQQTPGQGLQFLFEYFSETQRNKGNFPGRFSGRQFSNSRSEMNVSTLELGDSALYLCASRYGLAANTGELFFGEGSRLTVL.

Only one count was recorded for this clone. The chain is built from TRBV6-5 and TRBJ2-1, with 7 bases identical to TRBD2. Germline assignment: CDR1 MNHEY and CDR2 SVGAGI. The V and J ends lost 4 bases and 7 bases, in that order; junction bases with no gene match: 13. This CDR3 contains 16 residues. The CDR3 sequence: CASSSPRGGSDNEQFF. DNA of the CDR3: TGTGCCAGCAGTTCCCCTCGGGGCGGGAGTGATAATGAGCAGTTCTTC.

V and J are TRBV15 and TRBJ1-1; perhaps TRBD1 as D (5 bases). V was pared by 3 bases and J by 5 bases, with 10 bases between. CDR1 and CDR2 (germline): LNHNV, YYDKDF (reference sequence). The CDR3 consists of 13 residues. CDR3 DNA: TGTGCCACCAGCAGGGGGGGATCAACTGAAGCTTTCTTT. It translates to CATSRGGSTEAFF.

The chain links TRBV9 to TRBJ2-7; 10 bases map to TRBD2. Germline V CDR1 and CDR2: SGDLS, YYNGEE. V was clipped by 0 bases and J by 4 bases; unmatched bases: 7. There are 16 residues in the CDR3. The CDR3 nucleotides read TGTGCCAGCAGCGTAGCCTCTAGCGGGAGTACTTACGAGCAGTACTTC. It yields the protein CASSVASSGSTYEQYF.

The chain recombines TRBV7-8 with TRBJ2-3, with a weak D call TRBD1 (5 bases). Trimming took off 3 bases at V and 1 base at J, with 8 bases between the two ends. The CDR3 is 14 residues long. Germline V lookup: CDR1 SGHVS, CDR2 FQNEAQ. The DNA of the CDR3 is TGTGCCAGCAGCTTGGAAGGGGGCACAGATACGCAGTATTTT. Its protein product is CASSLEGGTDTQYF.

This rearrangement joins TRBV19 to TRBJ2-7; D is possibly TRBD1 (5 bases). The CDR3 runs 14 residues. Looked up from germline, CDR1 is LNHDA and CDR2 is SQIVND (reference sequence). V was clipped by 3 bases and J by 2 bases, with 11 bases between them. CDR3 amino acids: CASSMYGQTYEQYF. Here the CDR3 DNA reads TGTGCCAGTAGTATGTATGGACAAACCTACGAGCAGTACTTC.

This clone was recorded a few times. The CDR3 region is CSVTGTSGRAWEETQYF. For the CDR3, the DNA is TGCAGCGTTACAGGGACTAGCGGGAGGGCCTGGGAAGAGACCCAGTACTTC. V usage is TRBV29-1 and J usage is TRBJ2-5; 16 nucleotides agree with TRBD2. After removal of 5 bases from V and 3 bases from J, the junction contained 9 bases not matched to a gene. Germline V gene data show CDR1 as SQVTM and CDR2 as ANQGSEA. CDR3 size: 17 residues.

This clone has only one observation. J is TRBJ2-7 and V is TRBV11-3; the D is unclear. There are 13 residues in the CDR3. Trimming shortened V by 3 bases and J by 3 bases, and 9 bases separated the two germline ends. CDR1 SGHNT and CDR2 YENEEA come from the germline V gene. The CDR3 DNA is TGTGCCAGCAGCTTGGGCGTTAGCTACGAGCAGTACTTC. This gives the protein CASSLGVSYEQYF. Full variable domain (outside the CDR3, taken from reference TRBV11-3 and TRBJ2-7): EAGVVQSPRYKIIEKKQPVAFWCNPISGHNTLYWYLQNLGQGPELLIRYENEEAVDDSQLPKDRFSAERLKGVDSTLKIQPAELGDSAVYLCASSLGVSYEQYFGPGTRLTVT.

The V and J genes are TRBV2 and TRBJ2-7; 7 bases map to TRBD2. The CDR3 has 14 residues. V dropped 5 bases and J dropped 4; count of bases not matched to a gene: 8. CDR1 and CDR2 from the germline V gene are SNHLY and FYNNEI. As DNA, the CDR3 is TGTGCCAGCAGTAACAGACTAGCTGATTACGAGCAGTACTTC. Its protein is CASSNRLADYEQYF. Variable domain in full (rest from reference TRBV2 and TRBJ2-7): EPEVTQTPSHQVTQMGQEVILRCVPISNHLYFYWYRQILGQKVEFLVSFYNNEISEKSEIFDDQFSVERPDGSNFTLKIRSTKLEDSAMYFCASSNRLADYEQYFGPGTRLTVT.

The V call is TRBV28, the J call TRBJ2-6, with TRBD1 as a possible D gene (6 bases). V gave up 4 bases and J gave up 1 base, with 14 bases separating them. This CDR3 spans 17 amino acids. Germline-derived CDR1 and CDR2 are MDHEN and SYDVKM. The CDR3 bases are TGTGCCAGCAGTTACATTCTTACAGGGTCTGGGGCCAACGTCCTGACTTTC. This codes for CASSYILTGSGANVLTF.

The rearrangement joins TRBV11-3 to TRBJ1-1; D is unclear. The CDR3 runs to 13 residues. The V gene's germline CDR1 is SGHNT and CDR2 YENEEA. Trimming removed 3 bases from V and 1 base from J, with 6 bases in between. CDR3 DNA: TGTGCCAGCAGCTTCTTCCCGAACACTGAAGCTTTCTTT. Its translation is CASSFFPNTEAFF.